The 27 T cell receptor beta chains presented below share a single source sample, sequenced in a study of blood T cells in healthy people across ages. With a J-beta primer mix and a sample-barcoded 5' primer, a second PCR ran 7 to 11 cycles. TCRdb analysed the 5' RACE reads with MiXCR anew, one entry per CDR3 protein. There are 1,500,000 or so distinct CDR3 sequences in the sample; 35% to 45% occur only once, and 4% lies in the top ten. Material for sequencing was blood. The receptors shown here come from a woman under 30 in good health.

Of note for this clonotype: This may be a read error, as it is one base from a much larger clone. This chain connects TRBV4-1 to TRBJ2-5; 7 bases are a match to TRBD1. CDR3 length equals 14 residues. Per germline, CDR1 MGHRA and CDR2 YSYEKL. CDR3 DNA sequence: TGCGCCAGCAGCCAATCGGGACAGATAGAGGCCCAGTACTTC. Its translation is CASSQSGQIEAQYF.

This clonotype has a handful of counts. The V gene is TRBV12-3 or TRBV12-4, the J gene TRBJ2-1, with a tentative D call TRBD1 (5 bases). Trimming removed 1 base from V and 7 bases from J, with 11 bases in between. The CDR3 totals 14 residues. The CDR3 protein is CASSLDRRLNEQFF. Written as DNA, the CDR3 is TGTGCCAGCAGTTTAGACAGGCGATTAAATGAGCAGTTCTTC.

Note on this clonotype: A junction end diverges from the germline sequence, so it may reflect a read error. The chain recombines TRBV29-1 with TRBJ2-5; D unclear. Germline lookup yields CDR1 SQVTM and CDR2 ANQGSEA. CDR3 size: 11 residues. Written as DNA, the CDR3 is TGCAGCATTGACTTACAAGAGACCCAGTACTTC. It yields the protein CSIDLQETQYF. Full variable domain (outside the CDR3, taken from reference TRBV29-1 and TRBJ2-5): SAVISQKPSRDICQRGTSLTIQCQVDSQVTMMFWYRQQPGQSLTLIATANQGSEATYESGFVIDKFPISRPNLTFSTLTVSNMSPEDSSIYLCSIDLQETQYFGPGTRLLVL.

Regarding this clonotype: A much larger clonotype is one base distant, so this may be a read error. The chain links TRBV7-9 to TRBJ2-7; D is unresolved. V was shortened by 0 bases and J by 7 bases, with 13 bases between the two germline ends. Germline-derived CDR1 and CDR2 are SEHNR and FQNEAQ (reference sequence). CDR3 size: 14 residues. CDR3 bases: TGTGCCAGCAGCTTAGCAGTTAGCAGTAATGAGCAGTACTTC. Amino acids: CASSLAVSSNEQYF.

This clonotype has just a few counts. The chain employs TRBV7-9 and TRBJ1-2; no clear D. The germline CDR1 and CDR2 sequences are SEHNR and FQNEAQ (reference sequence). Trimming stripped 1 base from V and 8 bases from J, with 14 bases between. The CDR3 is 14 residues long. The CDR3, as DNA: TGTGCCAGCAGCTTAGAAGGCAAATCGCGGGGCTACACCTTC. Its translation is CASSLEGKSRGYTF.

This clonotype was seen a single time. This chain connects TRBV28 to TRBJ2-3, with 11 nucleotides matching TRBD2. With V trimmed by 8 bases and J by 8 bases, 12 bases remained unmatched. The CDR3 is made up of 15 amino acids. The germline CDR1 and CDR2 sequences are MDHEN and SYDVKM. CDR3 region: CASWGGTSGGGTQYF. CDR3 coding DNA: TGTGCCAGCTGGGGAGGGACTAGCGGAGGGGGTACGCAGTATTTT.

This clonotype occurred once. No conserved phenylalanine or tryptophan ends this CDR3, so it is likely a read error. The chain links TRBV5-4 to TRBJ1-1; D remains ambiguous. Germline CDR1 is SGHNT and CDR2 is YYREEE (reference sequence). Trimming shortened V by 6 bases and J by 4 bases, and 19 bases separated the two germline ends. This CDR3 has 15 amino acids. The CDR3 here is CASNPGVPGSTEAFS. CDR3 DNA: TGTGCCAGCAATCCCGGTGTTCCGGGAAGCACTGAAGCTTTCTCA.

Written as DNA, the CDR3 is TGCAGTGCTAGAGCCCCCGGCAGGGGGAAGCACAATGAGCAGTTCTTC. It codes for CSARAPGRGKHNEQFF. The chain recombines TRBV20-1 with TRBJ2-1, with 7 bases lining up with TRBD1. The trim removed 1 base at V and 5 bases at J, leaving 11 bases unmatched. CDR1 is DFQATT and CDR2 is SNEGSKA in the germline V gene (reference sequence). This CDR3 is 16 amino acids long.

The V gene is TRBV24-1, the J gene TRBJ2-3; possibly TRBD2 for D (5 bases). The germline V gene has CDR1 KGHDR and CDR2 SFDVKD. There are 14 residues in the CDR3. V was shortened by 10 bases and J by 3 bases, with 16 bases between the two germline ends. CDR3 sequence: CATAGTVGTDTQYF. The CDR3 coding sequence is TGTGCCACTGCGGGTACCGTGGGAACAGATACGCAGTATTTT.

This chain links TRBV7-9 with TRBJ2-7; D is unclear. This CDR3 has 17 amino acids. Trimming stripped 2 bases from V and 0 bases from J, with 17 bases between. Germline V CDR1 and CDR2: SEHNR, FQNEAQ (reference sequence). CDR3 amino acids: CASSLKFAGDVSYEQYF. The DNA for the CDR3 is TGTGCCAGCAGCTTAAAGTTCGCAGGCGACGTCTCCTACGAGCAGTACTTC.

The V call is TRBV20-1, the J call TRBJ2-2, with D uncertain. This CDR3 has 14 residues. V gave up 3 bases and J gave up 0 bases, with 8 bases separating them. Germline loops: CDR1 DFQATT, CDR2 SNEGSKA (reference sequence). The CDR3 sequence: CSASLETNTGELFF. CDR3 in DNA: TGCAGTGCTAGTTTGGAAACGAACACCGGGGAGCTGTTTTTT.

The J gene is TRBJ2-5, the V gene TRBV29-1, with D possibly matching TRBD2 (6 bases). Trimming removed 6 bases at V and 2 bases at J, with 16 bases between. The CDR3 runs 14 residues. Per the germline V gene, CDR1 is SQVTM and CDR2 is ANQGSEA. In DNA, the CDR3 is TGCAGCGTAGCACGGGGGTCGCGGCAAGAGACCCAGTACTTC. This sequence encodes CSVARGSRQETQYF.

The chain carries TRBV4-3 and TRBJ2-7, with D tentatively TRBD1 or TRBD2 (5 bases each). Trimming took off 0 bases at V and 2 bases at J, with 17 bases between the two ends. CDR3 length equals 17 residues. CDR1 is LGHNA, CDR2 YSLEER, per germline. CDR3 residues: CASSQDIRGSSTYEQYF. CDR3 bases: TGCGCCAGCAGCCAAGATATCCGGGGCTCTTCAACCTACGAGCAGTACTTC.

V gene TRBV29-1 combines with J gene TRBJ1-2; TRBD1 matches 7 bases. CDR1 and CDR2 (germline): SQVTM, ANQGSEA. V shed 6 bases and J 2 bases; nucleotides not matched to a gene: 6. The CDR3 loop spans 13 amino acids. CDR3 sequence (DNA): TGCAGCGTGGTGACAGGGAACAACTATGGCTACACCTTC. This gives the protein CSVVTGNNYGYTF. Variable domain in full (rest from reference TRBV29-1 and TRBJ1-2): SAVISQKPSRDICQRGTSLTIQCQVDSQVTMMFWYRQQPGQSLTLIATANQGSEATYESGFVIDKFPISRPNLTFSTLTVSNMSPEDSSIYLCSVVTGNNYGYTFGSGTRLTVV.

V and J are TRBV4-3 and TRBJ1-2, with no clear D. CDR3 size: 15 residues. V dropped 5 bases and J dropped 0 bases, with 13 bases sitting between them. Germline CDR1 reads LGHNA; CDR2 reads YSLEER. CDR3 sequence (DNA): TGCGCCAGCAGCGGCTACGCCACGGCTAACTATGGCTACACCTTC. Translated, it gives CASSGYATANYGYTF.

This clonotype was recorded a few times. This rearrangement joins TRBV20-1 to TRBJ2-5; 7 bases are shared with TRBD2. The CDR3 sequence is 14 residues long. Losses at the gene ends were 3 bases for V and 4 bases for J; bases not matched to a gene: 8. Germline V gene sequence: CDR1 DFQATT, CDR2 SNEGSKA (reference sequence). The CDR3 region has the DNA TGCAGTGCTAGTACCCTAGCGGCTCCAGAGACCCAGTACTTC. It yields the protein CSASTLAAPETQYF.

V and J are TRBV9 and TRBJ1-2; D ambiguous. This CDR3 contains 14 residues. Per the germline V gene, CDR1 is SGDLS and CDR2 is YYNGEE. Deletions cut 6 bases from V and 4 bases from J, with 16 bases between. CDR3 coding DNA: TGTGCCAGCACCAAAGACCCAGACCCCTATGGCTACACCTTC. Protein sequence: CASTKDPDPYGYTF.

This sequence joins TRBV28 and TRBJ2-7, with no clear D. The germline V gene encodes CDR1 MDHEN and CDR2 SYDVKM. The CDR3 covers 13 residues. V lost 3 bases and J lost 3, with 9 bases in between. CDR3 loop: CASSFSLIYEQYF. CDR3 bases: TGTGCCAGCAGTTTTAGCTTGATCTACGAGCAGTACTTC.

The V call is TRBV7-9, the J call TRBJ1-1, with D possibly being TRBD1 (5 bases). Per the germline V gene, CDR1 is SEHNR and CDR2 is FQNEAQ (reference sequence). The CDR3 contains 12 residues. Trimming pared 10 bases from V and 0 bases from J, leaving 9 bases between. The CDR3 DNA follows: TGTGCCACCCAGGGTTTGAACACTGAAGCTTTCTTT. The encoded protein is CATQGLNTEAFF.

This clonotype showed up just a few times. The chain is built from TRBV27 and TRBJ2-7; tentative D call: TRBD2 (6 bases). Trimming took 5 bases from V and 3 from J, leaving 14 bases between them. CDR3 size: 14 residues. Germline assignment: CDR1 MNHEY and CDR2 SMNVEV (reference sequence). The CDR3 nucleotides are TGTGCCAGCAGTGGGGGAGGACCGGACTACGAGCAGTACTTC. Translation gives CASSGGGPDYEQYF.

The chain carries TRBV7-2 and TRBJ1-2, with 9 nucleotides matching TRBD1. This CDR3 has 14 residues. V dropped 7 bases and J dropped 7; count of bases not matched to a gene: 10. Germline V gene sequence: CDR1 SGHTA, CDR2 FQGNSA. The CDR3 bases are TGTGCCAGCAAGAGGGACAGGGAGGTTGGTGGCTACACCTTC. Translating gives CASKRDREVGGYTF.

This chain joins TRBV5-5 and TRBJ2-5; 12 nucleotides match TRBD2. The CDR3 loop spans 15 amino acids. Germline V CDR1 and CDR2: SGHKS, YYEKEE (reference sequence). V shed 5 bases, J shed 11 bases, and the junction held 13 bases outside the gene matches. Written as DNA, the CDR3 is TGTGCCAGCAGATACGGGACTAGCGGGTACAATGAGCAGTACTTC. Translated, it gives CASRYGTSGYNEQYF.

This clonotype has just a few counts. The chain recombines TRBV29-1 with TRBJ2-5; 9 bases are a match to TRBD1. This CDR3 is 15 amino acids long. Germline assignment: CDR1 SQVTM and CDR2 ANQGSEA. V lost 7 bases to trimming and J lost 5 bases; unmatched junction nucleotides: 14. The CDR3 coding sequence is TGCAGCGGAGGGGGGCACAGGGGGCGGTTGGAGACCCAGTACTTC. It translates to CSGGGHRGRLETQYF.

Notes on this clonotype: This may stem from a read error, because a much larger clone lies one nucleotide away. The chain carries TRBV9 and TRBJ2-5; 7 bases are shared with TRBD1. Germline V gene lookup returns CDR1 SGDLS and CDR2 YYNGEE. The V gene end was trimmed by 4 bases and the J gene end by 11 bases; junction bases not matched to a gene: 17. The CDR3 consists of 15 residues. The CDR3 nucleotides are TGTGCCAGCAGCCCAGGGACAGCCTCTATGAATGAGCAGTACTTC. Its translation is CASSPGTASMNEQYF.

The chain is built from TRBV20-1 and TRBJ2-5, with TRBD1 as a possible D gene (5 bases). CDR1 DFQATT and CDR2 SNEGSKA come from the germline V gene (reference sequence). V lost 2 bases and J 2 bases, leaving 15 bases between the germline ends. The length of the CDR3 is 15 residues. CDR3 nucleotide sequence: TGCAGTGCTAGACCCCGCCAGGGAAGTCAAGAGACCCAGTACTTC. It encodes CSARPRQGSQETQYF.

The V and J genes are TRBV6-5 and TRBJ1-2; D possibly corresponds to TRBD1 (5 bases). CDR1 MNHEY and CDR2 SVGAGI come from the germline V gene. Trimming pared 7 bases from V and 6 bases from J, leaving 18 bases between. The CDR3 has 14 residues. CDR3 protein: CASTSGALRDGYTF. For the CDR3, the DNA is TGTGCCAGCACCTCCGGGGCCTTGAGGGATGGCTACACCTTC.

The J gene is TRBJ1-4, the V gene TRBV15, with a possible D match to TRBD1 (6 bases). In germline, CDR1 is LNHNV, CDR2 YYDKDF (reference sequence). CDR3 size: 16 residues. Between the trimmed V and J ends, which lost 0 bases and 5 bases, there was a span of 13 bases. CDR3 DNA sequence: TGTGCCACCAGCAGAGATCAGTGGCAGGGGAATGAAAAACTGTTTTTT. Amino acids: CATSRDQWQGNEKLFF.